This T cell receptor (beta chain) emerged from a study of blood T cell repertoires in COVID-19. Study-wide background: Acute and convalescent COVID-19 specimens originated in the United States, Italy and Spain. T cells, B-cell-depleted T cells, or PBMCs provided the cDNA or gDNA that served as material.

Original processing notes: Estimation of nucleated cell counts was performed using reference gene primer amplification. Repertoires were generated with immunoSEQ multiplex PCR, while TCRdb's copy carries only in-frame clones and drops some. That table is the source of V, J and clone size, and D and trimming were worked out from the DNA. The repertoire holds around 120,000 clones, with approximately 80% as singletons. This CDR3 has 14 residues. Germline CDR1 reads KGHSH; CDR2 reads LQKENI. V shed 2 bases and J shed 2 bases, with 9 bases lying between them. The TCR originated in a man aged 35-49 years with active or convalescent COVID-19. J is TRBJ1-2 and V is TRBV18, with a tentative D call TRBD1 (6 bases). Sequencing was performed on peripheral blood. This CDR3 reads CASSPGGLNYGYTF. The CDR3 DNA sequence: TGTGCCAGCTCACCAGGGGGCTTAAACTATGGCTACACCTTC.